These 31 T cell receptor beta chains came from one sample sequenced in a study of shared clonotypes between healthy human individuals. Clones were sequenced by immunoSEQ multiplex PCR, and TCRdb holds only the in-frame ones, with some missing. Of 490,000 or so clones in the sample, roughly 85% were seen once. The sequencing input was PBMCs. The receptors come from a woman in her 40s in good health. Some clones in this sample may be carry-over from other donors' samples.

This chain uses TRBV28 with TRBJ1-4; 8 bases match TRBD1. Germline V lookup: CDR1 MDHEN, CDR2 SYDVKM. The CDR3 runs 15 residues. After removal of 3 bases from V and 11 bases from J, the junction contained 11 bases not matched to a gene. DNA for the CDR3: TGTGCCAGCAGTTTTAGTCGGACAGGGAATACTAAACTGTTTTTT. Its translation: CASSFSRTGNTKLFF. Variable domain in full (rest from reference TRBV28 and TRBJ1-4): DVKVTQSSRYLVKRTGEKVFLECVQDMDHENMFWYRQDPGLGLRLIYFSYDVKMKEKGDIPEGYSVSREKKERFSLILESASTNQTSMYLCASSFSRTGNTKLFFGSGTQLSVL.

The rearrangement uses TRBV7-2 and TRBJ2-1; 11 nucleotides line up with TRBD2. The germline V gene has CDR1 SGHTA and CDR2 FQGNSA. J gave up 7 bases and V 2 bases, and 7 bases lay outside the gene matches. This CDR3 region has 16 residues. The CDR3 region has the DNA TGTGCCAGCAGCTTAAGGTCGGCTAGCGGGAGGAATGAGCAGTTCTTC. Translating it yields CASSLRSASGRNEQFF.

This clone was recorded once. This chain links TRBV30 with TRBJ2-1; 13 bases agree with TRBD2. The CDR3 has 14 amino acids. CDR1 GTSNPN and CDR2 SVGIG come from the germline V gene (reference sequence). The V segment lost 3 bases and the J segment 8 bases; nucleotides outside the gene matches: 4. CDR3 nucleotide sequence: TGTGCCTGGAGAGGGACTAGCGGGATTCATGAGCAGTTCTTC. It translates to CAWRGTSGIHEQFF.

Notes on this clone: The sample has other DNA sequences that encode this CDR3 too. The chain has TRBV7-7 and TRBJ2-5; possible D gene TRBD1, 7 bases. This CDR3 is 14 amino acids long. The V gene lost 5 bases and the J gene lost 1 base, with 11 bases spanning the gap. Per germline, CDR1 SSHAT and CDR2 FNYEAQ (reference sequence). CDR3 sequence reads: CASSRQGGQETQYF. The CDR3 DNA follows: TGTGCCAGCAGCCGACAGGGAGGCCAAGAGACCCAGTACTTC.

This chain joins TRBV19 and TRBJ2-2; 7 nucleotides agree with TRBD1. The CDR3 contains 16 residues. Germline CDR1 reads LNHDA; CDR2 reads SQIVND (reference sequence). The V segment lost 0 bases and the J segment 4 bases; nucleotides outside the gene matches: 5. The CDR3 sequence: CASSIDRSGGTGELFF. In DNA, the CDR3 is TGTGCCAGTAGTATAGATAGATCAGGGGGCACCGGGGAGCTGTTTTTT.

The rearrangement uses TRBV11-2 and TRBJ2-7, with TRBD1 matching over 8 bases. The V segment lost 3 bases and the J segment 2 bases; nucleotides outside the gene matches: 3. The CDR3 is 14 amino acids. Germline CDR1 and CDR2: SGHAT and FQNNGV. This CDR3 reads CASSFSDRAYEQYF. The CDR3 DNA sequence: TGTGCCAGCAGCTTTTCGGACAGGGCCTACGAGCAGTACTTC.

This clone has a handful of counts. This CDR3 fails to terminate in the conserved phenylalanine or tryptophan, so it likely reflects a read error. The limits of the CDR3 on the DNA are not certain, so only TCRdb's listed CDR3 is given. The V and J genes are TRBV27 and TRBJ1-1. The CDR3 extends over 14 residues, inclusive of both ends. Germline V gene data show CDR1 as MNHEY and CDR2 as SMNVEV (reference sequence). This CDR3 is CASKLRTYFTSLHL.

This clone has more than one count but fewer than ten. Because it lacks the conserved phenylalanine or tryptophan at the end, this CDR3 is likely a read error. This chain links TRBV28 with TRBJ1-3; tentative D call: TRBD1 (5 bases). Germline V gene data show CDR1 as MDHEN and CDR2 as SYDVKM. CDR3 size: 16 residues. CDR3 nucleotides: TGTGCCAGCAGTTTAAGCGGGTCCGGGGGAGGAAGCACCATATATCTT. Protein: CASSLSGSGGGSTIYL.

This rearrangement joins TRBV30 to TRBJ1-3; D is possibly TRBD1 (5 bases). The germline CDR1 and CDR2 sequences are GTSNPN and SVGIG (reference sequence). The CDR3 is 14 amino acids. V was clipped by 2 bases and J by 4 bases, with 12 bases between them. Here the CDR3 reads CAWSRQGGGNTIYF. For the CDR3, the DNA is TGTGCCTGGAGTCGCCAGGGCGGCGGAAACACCATATATTTT.

This chain connects TRBV2 to TRBJ2-2, with TRBD1 as a possible D gene (6 bases). CDR1 and CDR2 (germline): SNHLY, FYNNEI. The CDR3 runs to 16 residues. The ends were cut back, 7 bases at V and 7 bases at J, with 22 bases in the middle. The CDR3 DNA reads TGTGCCAGCATTGGGGGCAGGGGAACCGGCAGCGGGGAGCTGTTTTTT. This encodes CASIGGRGTGSGELFF.

The rearrangement links TRBV2 to TRBJ2-2; TRBD2 is a possible D gene (6 bases). V was trimmed by 5 bases and J by 6 bases, leaving 16 bases between them. The CDR3 has 15 amino acids. Germline V gene sequence: CDR1 SNHLY, CDR2 FYNNEI. DNA of the CDR3: TGTGCCAGCAGTCAAGGGGCGGGAAGGGCCGGGGAGCTGTTTTTT. This gives the protein CASSQGAGRAGELFF.

This chain's CDR3 is CASSGQAGVNTEAFF. The DNA for the CDR3 is TGTGCCAGCAGTGGACAGGCGGGGGTGAACACTGAAGCTTTCTTT. The rearrangement uses TRBV2 and TRBJ1-1, with D maybe TRBD1 (6 bases). CDR1 SNHLY and CDR2 FYNNEI come from the germline V gene. V shed 4 bases and J shed 0 bases, with 12 bases lying between them. CDR3 length equals 15 residues.

This clone was seen once. V is TRBV11-2 and J is TRBJ2-1; D is unclear. Germline CDR1 is SGHAT and CDR2 is FQNNGV. Trimming left V 1 base short and J 5 bases short, with 9 bases between. The CDR3 loop spans 14 amino acids. CDR3 region: CASSLGGGHNEQFF. The CDR3 DNA reads as TGTGCCAGCAGCTTAGGTGGTGGCCACAATGAGCAGTTCTTC. Looking up the rest from reference TRBV11-2 and TRBJ2-1 gives the full variable domain: EAGVAQSPRYKIIEKRQSVAFWCNPISGHATLYWYQQILGQGPKLLIQFQNNGVVDDSQLPKDRFSAERLKGVDSTLKIQPAKLEDSAVYLCASSLGGGHNEQFFGPGTRLTVL.

This chain uses TRBV6-5 with TRBJ2-5; the D gene is possibly TRBD1 (5 bases). Germline CDR1 reads MNHEY; CDR2 reads SVGAGI. Trimming removed 2 bases from V and 2 bases from J, with 12 bases in between. The CDR3 covers 15 residues. The CDR3 DNA is TGTGCCAGCAGTTACGTGGCAGGGCTACAAGAGACCCAGTACTTC. Protein product: CASSYVAGLQETQYF.

There are a few counts of this clone. The V gene is TRBV7-9, the J gene TRBJ1-5; 11 bases are shared with TRBD1. V gave up 2 bases and J gave up 3 bases; unmatched junction bases: 6. The germline CDR1 and CDR2 sequences are SEHNR and FQNEAQ (reference sequence). This CDR3 is built from 17 residues. For the CDR3, the DNA is TGTGCCAGCAGCTTATGGACAGGGGGCTATGACAATCAGCCCCAGCATTTT. This codes for CASSLWTGGYDNQPQHF.

This clone was seen just once. CDR3 nucleotides: TGTGCCAGCAGCTTACGTACCACATACAATGAGCAGTTCTTC. Its translation is CASSLRTTYNEQFF. V is TRBV11-2 and J is TRBJ2-1; D unresolved. The CDR3 is made up of 14 amino acids. The ends were cut back, 2 bases at V and 4 bases at J, with 9 bases in the middle. Per the germline V gene, CDR1 is SGHAT and CDR2 is FQNNGV.

The chain uses TRBV7-9 and TRBJ2-3; D perhaps matches TRBD2 (5 bases). The CDR3 totals 17 residues. V lost 1 base and J 1 base, leaving 15 bases between the germline ends. Per the germline V gene, CDR1 is SEHNR and CDR2 is FQNEAQ (reference sequence). CDR3 amino acids: CASSLEPLVGGTDTQYF. The DNA for the CDR3 is TGTGCCAGCAGCTTAGAACCGTTAGTCGGGGGCACAGATACGCAGTATTTT. The whole variable domain, filled in from reference TRBV7-9 and TRBJ2-3, reads DTGVSQNPRHKITKRGQNVTFRCDPISEHNRLYWYRQTLGQGPEFLTYFQNEAQLEKSRLLSDRFSAERPKGSFSTLEIQRTEQGDSAMYLCASSLEPLVGGTDTQYFGPGTRLTVL.

Only a few counts were recorded for this clone. This rearrangement joins TRBV5-1 to TRBJ1-3; a possible D gene is TRBD1 (5 bases). This CDR3 contains 15 residues. The germline CDR1 and CDR2 sequences are SGHRS and YFSETQ. The germline V and J ends were trimmed by 2 bases and 0 bases, with 9 bases remaining between them. CDR3 bases: TGCGCCAGCAGCTTTGACAGACCCTCTGGAAACACCATATATTTT. Its protein is CASSFDRPSGNTIYF.

In this sample, this clone turned up a few times. The V call is TRBV5-1, the J call TRBJ1-1, with D tentatively TRBD1 (6 bases). The CDR3 consists of 14 residues. CDR1 SGHRS and CDR2 YFSETQ come from the germline V gene. Trimming shortened V by 7 bases and J by 6 bases, and 19 bases separated the two germline ends. This chain's CDR3 is CASSRNNRVPEAFF. The CDR3 DNA follows: TGCGCCAGCTCACGCAACAACAGGGTCCCTGAAGCTTTCTTT. Complete variable domain (other parts from reference TRBV5-1 and TRBJ1-1): KAGVTQTPRYLIKTRGQQVTLSCSPISGHRSVSWYQQTPGQGLQFLFEYFSETQRNKGNFPGRFSGRQFSNSRSEMNVSTLELGDSALYLCASSRNNRVPEAFFGQGTRLTVV.

The chain combines TRBV28 with TRBJ1-1; 11 bases map to TRBD1. CDR1 is MDHEN and CDR2 is SYDVKM in the germline V gene. Trimming at V came to 6 bases and at J to 3 bases, leaving 6 bases not matched to a gene. The CDR3 covers 15 residues. CDR3 amino acids: CASRTPGQGDTEAFF. CDR3 bases: TGTGCCAGCAGAACCCCGGGACAGGGGGACACTGAAGCTTTCTTT.

This chain links TRBV27 with TRBJ1-5; 7 nucleotides match TRBD1. This CDR3 is built from 17 residues. Germline assignment: CDR1 MNHEY and CDR2 SMNVEV (reference sequence). V shed 2 bases, J shed 9 bases, and the junction held 16 bases outside the gene matches. CDR3 sequence reads: CASSLSPWDSPGLPQHF. CDR3 in DNA: TGTGCCAGCAGTTTAAGCCCATGGGACAGCCCGGGGCTGCCCCAGCATTTT.

The chain couples TRBV7-9 to TRBJ2-7; unclear D gene. Trimming removed 3 bases from V and 5 bases from J, with 14 bases in between. The length of the CDR3 is 14 residues. Germline V gene lookup returns CDR1 SEHNR and CDR2 FQNEAQ (reference sequence). CDR3 bases: TGTGCCAGCAGCTTGGGCCGCGGCGTCGACGAGCAGTACTTC. Amino acid sequence: CASSLGRGVDEQYF.

The genes are TRBV5-1 and TRBJ2-7; D is unclear. CDR3 length equals 13 residues. Germline V lookup: CDR1 SGHRS, CDR2 YFSETQ. V shed 2 bases and J shed 1 base, with 7 bases lying between them. In nucleotides, the CDR3 is TGCGCCAGCAGCTTAGGGAAATCCTACGAGCAGTACTTC. It specifies CASSLGKSYEQYF.

CDR3 in amino acids: CASSLGGLGFSYEQYF. In nucleotides, the CDR3 is TGCGCCAGCAGCTTGGGAGGACTAGGGTTCTCCTACGAGCAGTACTTC. V is TRBV5-1 and J is TRBJ2-7; 7 bases fit TRBD2. This CDR3 is built from 16 residues. Trimming took 0 bases from V and 0 from J; bases not matched to a gene: 6. CDR1 SGHRS and CDR2 YFSETQ come from the germline V gene.

V and J are TRBV7-3 and TRBJ2-7, with D possibly TRBD2 on 5 matching bases. The CDR3 spans 13 residues. V lost 1 base and J lost 6, with 10 bases in between. Germline V gene lookup returns CDR1 SGHTA and CDR2 FQGTGA. The CDR3 region is CASSLSEGTEQYF. The CDR3 region has the DNA TGTGCCAGCAGCTTAAGCGAGGGAACCGAGCAGTACTTC.

V is TRBV18 and J is TRBJ2-4; D is possibly TRBD2 (5 bases). Germline V gene data show CDR1 as KGHSH and CDR2 as LQKENI. Between the trimmed V and J ends, which lost 2 bases and 3 bases, there was a span of 8 bases. The CDR3 extends over 14 amino acids. CDR3 amino acids: CASSPSGIKNIQYF. The CDR3 nucleotides read TGTGCCAGCTCACCATCCGGGATCAAAAACATTCAGTACTTC.

V gene TRBV9 combines with J gene TRBJ2-1; TRBD1 might be the D (5 bases). V was trimmed by 1 base and J by 3 bases, leaving 11 bases between them. The germline V gene has CDR1 SGDLS and CDR2 YYNGEE. The CDR3 runs 15 residues. The CDR3: CASSVSGLGYNEQFF. The CDR3, as DNA: TGTGCCAGCAGCGTATCAGGGCTTGGCTACAATGAGCAGTTCTTC.

The rearrangement uses TRBV7-2 and TRBJ1-1; TRBD1 is a possible D gene (5 bases). The CDR3 extends over 14 amino acids. Germline CDR1 SGHTA, CDR2 FQGNSA. The V and J ends lost 4 bases and 0 bases respectively, with 9 bases between them. This CDR3 is CASSWGGVNTEAFF. In DNA form, the CDR3 reads TGTGCCAGCAGCTGGGGCGGGGTGAACACTGAAGCTTTCTTT. The full variable domain, its missing parts supplied by reference TRBV7-2 and TRBJ1-1, is GAGVSQSPSNKVTEKGKDVELRCDPISGHTALYWYRQSLGQGLEFLIYFQGNSAPDKSGLPSDRFSAERTGGSVSTLTIQRTQQEDSAVYLCASSWGGVNTEAFFGQGTRLTVV.

This clone was recorded once. The rearrangement links TRBV30 to TRBJ2-2; no reliable D call. Germline V CDR1 and CDR2: GTSNPN, SVGIG (reference sequence). V lost 4 bases and J 5 bases, leaving 11 bases between the germline ends. This CDR3 contains 13 residues. The DNA of the CDR3 is TGTGCCTGGACTGGTTCCCGAACCGGGGAGCTGTTTTTT. It specifies CAWTGSRTGELFF.

The chain carries TRBV5-1 and TRBJ2-5, with D tentatively TRBD2 (6 bases). This CDR3 contains 15 residues. V lost 0 bases and J lost 1, with 10 bases in between. Germline CDR1 is SGHRS and CDR2 is YFSETQ. The CDR3 protein is CASSLGAGPQETQYF. In DNA form, the CDR3 reads TGCGCCAGCAGCTTGGGGGCGGGACCCCAAGAGACCCAGTACTTC.

About this clone: One end of the junction varies from germline; a read error may be responsible. The V call is TRBV30, the J call TRBJ2-5; D ambiguous. Germline V gives CDR1 GTSNPN, CDR2 SVGIG (reference sequence). The CDR3 length is 12 residues. This chain's CDR3 is CAWSPSQEAQYF. The CDR3 coding sequence is TGTGCCTGGAGTCCTTCTCAAGAGGCCCAGTACTTC.